Listed below are T cell receptor beta chains from one sample, sequenced in a study of blood T cell repertoires in COVID-19. Clones were read by immunoSEQ multiplex PCR, and TCRdb kept only the in-frame ones, dropping some. This sample has around 170,000 clones, with about 74% found just once. The source material was peripheral blood. The receptor set was obtained from a woman older than 75 with acute or convalescent COVID-19. Each CDR3 is given with its conserved first and last residue. The order of the fields is clone size, D gene, J gene, V gene, CDR3 protein, CDR3 DNA. The D gene is left open where the match is weak. Size is stated for part of the rows, as once, few or many counts, or as a class when the clone is expanded.

clone size: .
D gene: .
J gene: TRBJ2-7
V gene: TRBV3-1/TRBV3-2
CDR3 protein: CASSPDWRKIGEQYF
CDR3 DNA: TGTGCCAGCAGCCCCGACTGGCGTAAGATAGGCGAGCAGTACTTC

clone size: .
D gene: .
J gene: TRBJ2-1
V gene: TRBV5-1
CDR3 protein: CASSFSLLGPDEQFF
CDR3 DNA: TGCGCCAGCAGCTTCTCTCTACTAGGACCCGATGAGCAGTTCTTC

clone size: .
D gene: .
J gene: TRBJ2-1
V gene: TRBV2
CDR3 protein: CASKEVSVDVFF
CDR3 DNA: TGTGCCAGCAAAGAGGTATCGGTGGATGTGTTCTTC

clone size: .
D gene: TRBD1
J gene: TRBJ1-6
V gene: TRBV6-5
CDR3 protein: CASSYSDRVNAPLHF
CDR3 DNA: TGTGCCAGCAGTTATTCCGACAGGGTGAACGCACCCCTCCACTTT

clone size: .
D gene: TRBD1
J gene: TRBJ1-1
V gene: TRBV12-3/TRBV12-4
CDR3 protein: CASTGQRGTEAFF
CDR3 DNA: TGTGCCAGCACGGGACAGAGGGGCACTGAAGCTTTCTTT

clone size: few
D gene: .
J gene: TRBJ2-2
V gene: TRBV19
CDR3 protein: CASKMGQPLSGELFF
CDR3 DNA: TGTGCCAGTAAAATGGGGCAGCCTTTGTCCGGGGAGCTGTTTTTT

clone size: .
D gene: TRBD1
J gene: TRBJ1-1
V gene: TRBV18
CDR3 protein: CASAGTARRNTEAFF
CDR3 DNA: TGTGCCAGCGCCGGGACAGCCCGAAGGAACACTGAAGCTTTCTTT

clone size: .
D gene: .
J gene: TRBJ1-4
V gene: TRBV10-2
CDR3 protein: CASSDTILGTNEKLFF
CDR3 DNA: TGCGCCAGCAGCGACACAATTTTGGGAACTAATGAAAAACTGTTTTTT

clone size: .
D gene: TRBD2
J gene: TRBJ2-1
V gene: TRBV5-1
CDR3 protein: CASSPPTSGMGNEQFF
CDR3 DNA: TGCGCCAGCAGCCCCCCGACTAGCGGGATGGGGAATGAGCAGTTCTTC

clone size: .
D gene: .
J gene: TRBJ1-3
V gene: TRBV28
CDR3 protein: CASSLVARLSGNTIYF
CDR3 DNA: TGTGCCAGCAGTTTAGTGGCCAGACTCTCTGGAAACACCATATATTTT

clone size: once
D gene: TRBD2
J gene: TRBJ2-3
V gene: TRBV4-3
CDR3 protein: CASSRQLAATDTQYF
CDR3 DNA: TGCGCCAGCAGCCGCCAACTAGCGGCGACAGATACGCAGTATTTT

clone size: once
D gene: TRBD2
J gene: TRBJ2-3
V gene: TRBV4-3
CDR3 protein: CASSQGLAGAGDTQYF
CDR3 DNA: TGCGCCAGCAGCCAAGGACTAGCGGGAGCGGGAGATACGCAGTATTTT

clone size: .
D gene: TRBD2
J gene: TRBJ2-2
V gene: TRBV28
CDR3 protein: CASRVAGDGAGELFF
CDR3 DNA: TGTGCCAGCAGGGTAGCGGGAGACGGTGCCGGGGAGCTGTTTTTT

clone size: .
D gene: .
J gene: TRBJ2-6
V gene: TRBV12-2
CDR3 protein: CASRLARRDRNSGANVLTF
CDR3 DNA: TGTGCAAGTCGCTTAGCGAGGCGGGACAGGAACTCTGGGGCCAACGTCCTGACTTTC

clone size: .
D gene: TRBD2
J gene: TRBJ2-7
V gene: TRBV27
CDR3 protein: CASSREAGPYEQYF
CDR3 DNA: TGTGCCAGCAGTCGGGAAGCGGGACCCTACGAGCAGTACTTC

clone size: .
D gene: .
J gene: TRBJ1-3
V gene: TRBV30
CDR3 protein: CAWDIGNTIYF
CDR3 DNA: TGTGCCTGGGACATTGGAAACACCATATATTTT

clone size: .
D gene: TRBD1
J gene: TRBJ2-2
V gene: TRBV7-2
CDR3 protein: CASSFQRGTGVGELFF
CDR3 DNA: TGTGCCAGCAGCTTTCAACGGGGGACAGGGGTCGGGGAGCTGTTTTTT

clone size: few
D gene: TRBD1
J gene: TRBJ2-7
V gene: TRBV2
CDR3 protein: CASAGTGAYEQYF
CDR3 DNA: TGTGCCAGCGCCGGGACAGGAGCCTACGAGCAGTACTTC

clone size: once
D gene: TRBD1
J gene: TRBJ2-1
V gene: TRBV4-2
CDR3 protein: CASSRDSSYNEQFF
CDR3 DNA: TGTGCCAGCAGCAGGGACAGCTCCTACAATGAGCAGTTCTTC

clone size: few
D gene: TRBD1
J gene: TRBJ1-6
V gene: TRBV5-1
CDR3 protein: CASSLETGDRSPLHF
CDR3 DNA: TGCGCCAGCAGCTTGGAGACAGGGGATCGTTCACCCCTCCACTTT

clone size: .
D gene: TRBD1
J gene: TRBJ1-2
V gene: TRBV3-1/TRBV3-2
CDR3 protein: CASSPRTGPLMGYTF
CDR3 DNA: TGTGCCAGCAGCCCCCGGACAGGACCTCTCATGGGCTACACCTTC

clone size: .
D gene: TRBD2
J gene: TRBJ2-1
V gene: TRBV5-1
CDR3 protein: CASSLSSVGLAENNEQFF
CDR3 DNA: TGCGCCAGCAGCTTGAGTTCCGTTGGACTAGCAGAGAACAATGAGCAGTTCTTC

clone size: .
D gene: TRBD1
J gene: TRBJ1-2
V gene: TRBV7-2
CDR3 protein: CASSLNVQGVLYGYTF
CDR3 DNA: TGTGCCAGCAGCTTAAACGTCCAGGGGGTTCTCTATGGCTACACCTTC

clone size: once
D gene: .
J gene: TRBJ1-6
V gene: TRBV10-2
CDR3 protein: CASSFTGNSPLHF
CDR3 DNA: TGCGCCAGCAGTTTTACGGGTAATTCACCCCTCCACTTT

clone size: .
D gene: TRBD1
J gene: TRBJ2-5
V gene: TRBV7-2
CDR3 protein: CASSATTGLETQYF
CDR3 DNA: TGTGCCAGCAGCGCTACGACAGGGTTGGAGACCCAGTACTTC

clone size: .
D gene: .
J gene: TRBJ2-1
V gene: TRBV11-2
CDR3 protein: CASTRIQGPNEQFF
CDR3 DNA: TGTGCCAGCACCCGCATCCAGGGTCCCAATGAGCAGTTCTTC

clone size: .
D gene: TRBD2
J gene: TRBJ2-1
V gene: TRBV11-3
CDR3 protein: CASSLGSGSSYNEQFF
CDR3 DNA: TGTGCCAGCAGCTTAGGTAGCGGGAGCTCCTACAATGAGCAGTTCTTC

clone size: few
D gene: .
J gene: TRBJ1-1
V gene: TRBV4-2
CDR3 protein: CASRPIGQMNTEAFF
CDR3 DNA: TGTGCCAGCAGACCCATTGGACAGATGAACACTGAAGCTTTCTTT

clone size: few
D gene: .
J gene: TRBJ1-2
V gene: TRBV18
CDR3 protein: CASSPTGNYGYTF
CDR3 DNA: TGTGCCAGCTCACCGACAGGCAACTATGGCTACACCTTC

clone size: .
D gene: .
J gene: TRBJ2-7
V gene: TRBV2
CDR3 protein: CATALERYEQYF
CDR3 DNA: TGTGCCACGGCACTAGAACGGTACGAGCAGTACTTC

clone size: many
D gene: .
J gene: TRBJ1-5
V gene: TRBV27
CDR3 protein: CASSLRSGRDQPQHF
CDR3 DNA: TGTGCCAGCAGTCTCCGTTCAGGGCGCGATCAGCCCCAGCATTTT

clone size: .
D gene: .
J gene: TRBJ2-7
V gene: TRBV6-5
CDR3 protein: CASSSTYEQYF
CDR3 DNA: TGTGCCAGCAGTTCTACCTACGAGCAGTACTTC

clone size: .
D gene: TRBD1
J gene: TRBJ1-2
V gene: TRBV24-1
CDR3 protein: CATSDGTDHYGYTF
CDR3 DNA: TGTGCCACCAGTGACGGGACAGACCACTATGGCTACACCTTC

clone size: .
D gene: TRBD1
J gene: TRBJ1-2
V gene: TRBV6-5
CDR3 protein: CASSTGQGRYGYTF
CDR3 DNA: TGTGCCAGCAGTACTGGACAGGGGAGGTATGGCTACACCTTC

clone size: many
D gene: .
J gene: TRBJ2-5
V gene: TRBV3-1/TRBV3-2
CDR3 protein: CASSQREETQYF
CDR3 DNA: TGTGCCAGCAGCCAACGGGAAGAGACCCAGTACTTC

clone size: once
D gene: .
J gene: TRBJ2-7
V gene: TRBV6-1
CDR3 protein: CASSDRPSTYEQYF
CDR3 DNA: TGTGCCAGCAGTGACAGGCCTTCGACCTACGAGCAGTACTTC